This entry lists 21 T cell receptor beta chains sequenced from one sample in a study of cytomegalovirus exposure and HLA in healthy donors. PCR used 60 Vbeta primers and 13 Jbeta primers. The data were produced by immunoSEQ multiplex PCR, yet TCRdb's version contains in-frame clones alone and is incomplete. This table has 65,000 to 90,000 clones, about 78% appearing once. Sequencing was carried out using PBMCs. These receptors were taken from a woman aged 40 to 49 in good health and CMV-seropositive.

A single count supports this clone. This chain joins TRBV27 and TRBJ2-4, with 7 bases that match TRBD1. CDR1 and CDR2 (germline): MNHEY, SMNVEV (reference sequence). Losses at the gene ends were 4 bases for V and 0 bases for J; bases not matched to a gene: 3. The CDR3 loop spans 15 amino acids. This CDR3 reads CASSSTGVAKNIQYF. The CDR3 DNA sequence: TGTGCCAGCAGTTCTACAGGGGTAGCCAAAAACATTCAGTACTTC.

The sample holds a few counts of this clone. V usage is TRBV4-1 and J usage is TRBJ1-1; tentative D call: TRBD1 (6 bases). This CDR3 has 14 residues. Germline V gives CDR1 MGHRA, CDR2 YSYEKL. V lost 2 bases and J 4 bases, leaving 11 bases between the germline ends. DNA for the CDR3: TGCGCCAGCAGCCAACTGTCGACAGGCACTGAAGCTTTCTTT. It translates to CASSQLSTGTEAFF.

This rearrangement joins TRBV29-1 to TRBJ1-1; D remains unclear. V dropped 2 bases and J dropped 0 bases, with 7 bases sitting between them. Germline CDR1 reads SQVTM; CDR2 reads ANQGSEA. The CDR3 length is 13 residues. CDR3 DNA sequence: TGCAGCGTTGAAACAGAGATGAACACTGAAGCTTTCTTT. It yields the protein CSVETEMNTEAFF.

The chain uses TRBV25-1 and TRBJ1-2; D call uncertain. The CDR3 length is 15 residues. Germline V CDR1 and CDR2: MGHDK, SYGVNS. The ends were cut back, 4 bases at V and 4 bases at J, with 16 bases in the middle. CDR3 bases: TGTGCCAGCAGTGGCCCCGCCTGGAGGCTCTATGGCTACACCTTC. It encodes CASSGPAWRLYGYTF.

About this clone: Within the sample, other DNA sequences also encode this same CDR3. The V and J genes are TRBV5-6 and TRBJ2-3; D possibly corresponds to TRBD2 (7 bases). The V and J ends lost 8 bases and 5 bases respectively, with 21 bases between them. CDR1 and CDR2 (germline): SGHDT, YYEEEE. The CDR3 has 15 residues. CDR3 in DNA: TGTGCCAGTCGGGGGTTGGGGGGGGCGAAAGATACGCAGTATTTT. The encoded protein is CASRGLGGAKDTQYF.

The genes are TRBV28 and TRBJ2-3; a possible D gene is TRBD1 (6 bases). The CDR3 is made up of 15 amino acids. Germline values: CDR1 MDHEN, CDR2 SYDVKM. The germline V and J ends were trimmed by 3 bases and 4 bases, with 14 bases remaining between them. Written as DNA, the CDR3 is TGTGCCAGCAGTTTCCAGGGCGAGGGGGCAGATACGCAGTATTTT. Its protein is CASSFQGEGADTQYF.

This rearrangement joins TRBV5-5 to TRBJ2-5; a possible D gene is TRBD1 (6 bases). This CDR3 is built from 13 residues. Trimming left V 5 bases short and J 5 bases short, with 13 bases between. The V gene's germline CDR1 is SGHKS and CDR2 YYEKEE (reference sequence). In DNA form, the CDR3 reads TGTGCCAGCAGGGGGGCAGGGTACGAGACCCAGTACTTC. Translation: CASRGAGYETQYF.

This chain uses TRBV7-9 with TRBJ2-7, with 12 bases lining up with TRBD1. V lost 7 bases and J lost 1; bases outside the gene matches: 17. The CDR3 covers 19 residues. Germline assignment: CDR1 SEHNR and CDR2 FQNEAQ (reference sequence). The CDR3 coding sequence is TGTGCCAGCACCTCTAGCGGGGGACAGGGGGCTTGGAGGTCCTACGAGCAGTACTTC. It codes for CASTSSGGQGAWRSYEQYF.

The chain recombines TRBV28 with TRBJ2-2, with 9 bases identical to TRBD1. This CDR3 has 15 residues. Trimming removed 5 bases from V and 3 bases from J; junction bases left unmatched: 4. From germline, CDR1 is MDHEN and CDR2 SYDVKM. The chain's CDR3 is CASSQRDRDTGELFF. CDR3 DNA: TGTGCCAGCAGTCAGCGGGACAGGGACACCGGGGAGCTGTTTTTT.

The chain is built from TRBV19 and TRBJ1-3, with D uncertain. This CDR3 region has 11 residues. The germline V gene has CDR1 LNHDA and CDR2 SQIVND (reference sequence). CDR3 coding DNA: TGTGCTTCTGGTGGCGGAAACACCATATATTTT. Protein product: CASGGGNTIYF.

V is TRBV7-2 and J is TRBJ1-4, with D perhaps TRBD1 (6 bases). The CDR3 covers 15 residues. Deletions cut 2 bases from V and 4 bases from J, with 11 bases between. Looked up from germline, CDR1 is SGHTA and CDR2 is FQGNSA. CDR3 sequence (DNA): TGTGCCAGCAGCTTATCAGGGGCTCTTAATGAAAAACTGTTTTTT. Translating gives CASSLSGALNEKLFF.

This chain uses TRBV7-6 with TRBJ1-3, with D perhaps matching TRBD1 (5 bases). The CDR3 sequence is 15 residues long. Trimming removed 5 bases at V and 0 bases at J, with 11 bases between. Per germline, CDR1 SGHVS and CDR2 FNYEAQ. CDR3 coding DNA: TGTGCCAGCAGCCGGACACCGCTCTCTGGAAACACCATATATTTT. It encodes CASSRTPLSGNTIYF.

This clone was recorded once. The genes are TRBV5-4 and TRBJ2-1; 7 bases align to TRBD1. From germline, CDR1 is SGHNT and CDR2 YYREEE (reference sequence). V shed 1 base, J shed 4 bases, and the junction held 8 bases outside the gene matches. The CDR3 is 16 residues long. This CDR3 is CASSLSRGLGYNEQFF. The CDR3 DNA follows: TGTGCCAGCAGCTTGTCTAGGGGGCTGGGGTACAATGAGCAGTTCTTC.

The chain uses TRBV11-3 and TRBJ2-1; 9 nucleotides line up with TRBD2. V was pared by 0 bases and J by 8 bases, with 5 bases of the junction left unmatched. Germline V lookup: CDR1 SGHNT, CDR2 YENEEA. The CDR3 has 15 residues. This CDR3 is CASSLEGLAAHEQFF. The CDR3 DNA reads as TGTGCCAGCAGCTTAGAGGGACTAGCCGCCCATGAGCAGTTCTTC.

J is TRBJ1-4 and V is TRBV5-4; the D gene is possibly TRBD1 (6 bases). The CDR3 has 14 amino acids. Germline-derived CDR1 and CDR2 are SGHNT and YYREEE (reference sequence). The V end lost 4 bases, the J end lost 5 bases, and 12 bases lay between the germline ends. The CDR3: CASSVTGLNEKLFF. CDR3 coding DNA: TGTGCCAGCAGCGTTACAGGGTTGAATGAAAAACTGTTTTTT.

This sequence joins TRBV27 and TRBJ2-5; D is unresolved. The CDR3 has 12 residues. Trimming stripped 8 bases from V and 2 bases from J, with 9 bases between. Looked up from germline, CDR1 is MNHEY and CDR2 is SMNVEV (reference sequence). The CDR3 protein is CASRGIQETQYF. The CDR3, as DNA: TGTGCCAGCCGTGGCATACAAGAGACCCAGTACTTC.

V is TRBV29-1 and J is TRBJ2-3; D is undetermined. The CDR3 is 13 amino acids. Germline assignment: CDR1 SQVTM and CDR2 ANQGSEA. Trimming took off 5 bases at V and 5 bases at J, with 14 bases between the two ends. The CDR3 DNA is TGCAGCGTTAACCGGCAGGTGAAAGATACGCAGTATTTT. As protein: CSVNRQVKDTQYF.

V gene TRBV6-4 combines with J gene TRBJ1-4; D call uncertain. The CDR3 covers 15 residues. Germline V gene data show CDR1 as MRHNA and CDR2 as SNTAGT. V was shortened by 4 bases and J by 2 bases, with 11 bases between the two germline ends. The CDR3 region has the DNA TGTGCCAGCAGTGGCCCGACAAACACTAATGAAAAACTGTTTTTT. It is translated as CASSGPTNTNEKLFF.

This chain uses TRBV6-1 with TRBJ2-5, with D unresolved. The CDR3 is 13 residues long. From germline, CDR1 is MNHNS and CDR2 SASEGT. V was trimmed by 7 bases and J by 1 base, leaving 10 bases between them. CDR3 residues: CASTEQPQETQYF. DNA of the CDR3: TGTGCCAGCACGGAGCAGCCCCAAGAGACCCAGTACTTC.

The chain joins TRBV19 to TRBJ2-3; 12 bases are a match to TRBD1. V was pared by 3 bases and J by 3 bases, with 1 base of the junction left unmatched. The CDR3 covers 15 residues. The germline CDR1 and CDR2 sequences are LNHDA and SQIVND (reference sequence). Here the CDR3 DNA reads TGTGCCAGTAGTATGGGACAGGGGGCAACAGATACGCAGTATTTT. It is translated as CASSMGQGATDTQYF.

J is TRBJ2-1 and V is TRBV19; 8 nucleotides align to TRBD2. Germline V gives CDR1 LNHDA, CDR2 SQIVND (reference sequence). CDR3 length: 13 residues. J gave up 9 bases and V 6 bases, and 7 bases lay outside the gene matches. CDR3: CASRAGLALEQFF. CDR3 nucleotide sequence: TGTGCCAGTAGGGCCGGACTAGCACTTGAGCAGTTCTTC.